Below, 21 T cell receptor beta chains from the same sample are listed, as sequenced in a study of blood T cell repertoires in COVID-19. Assay: immunoSEQ multiplex PCR; the TCRdb copy retains only in-frame clones and omits some. The sample includes over 80,000 clones, less than 85% seen only once; the top ten take 15% to 20%. Specimen: peripheral blood. The receptors here all came from a woman at least 80 years old with active or convalescent COVID-19.

V usage is TRBV20-1 and J usage is TRBJ2-1, with 7 bases identical to TRBD2. After removal of 3 bases from V and 10 bases from J, the junction contained 3 bases not matched to a gene. This CDR3 spans 11 amino acids. Germline-derived CDR1 and CDR2 are DFQATT and SNEGSKA (reference sequence). For the CDR3, the DNA is TGCAGTGCTAGGCGGGAGTTGGAGCAGTTCTTC. Translation: CSARRELEQFF.

This chain joins TRBV6-2 or TRBV6-3 and TRBJ2-6, with a possible D match to TRBD2 (6 bases). Germline loops: CDR1 MNHEY, CDR2 SVGEGT. V lost 0 bases and J lost 4, with 16 bases in between. The CDR3 is 18 amino acids. CDR3 nucleotides: TGTGCCAGCAGTTACTCGGATTGGGGGACTTCAGGGGCCAACGTCCTGACTTTC. Its translation is CASSYSDWGTSGANVLTF.

The rearrangement uses TRBV4-1 and TRBJ2-3, with TRBD1 identical over 9 bases. From germline, CDR1 is MGHRA and CDR2 YSYEKL. The CDR3 contains 18 residues. V gave up 1 base and J gave up 4 bases; unmatched junction bases: 12. CDR3 nucleotide sequence: TGCGCCAGCAGCCAAGTTCTATTCCGGGACAGGGACTCAGATACGCAGTATTTT. It yields the protein CASSQVLFRDRDSDTQYF.

This chain links TRBV5-1 with TRBJ2-5; no firm D call. V shed 4 bases and J shed 1 base, with 5 bases lying between them. The germline CDR1 and CDR2 sequences are SGHRS and YFSETQ. This CDR3 has 12 residues. CDR3 in amino acids: CASSTSQETQYF. In nucleotides, the CDR3 is TGCGCCAGCAGCACGAGCCAAGAGACCCAGTACTTC.

CDR3 amino acids: CASSYWREGQNEQFF. The DNA for the CDR3 is TGTGCCAGCAGTTACTGGCGGGAGGGCCAGAATGAGCAGTTCTTC. This chain uses TRBV6-5 with TRBJ2-1; TRBD2 matches at 9 bases. The junction had 5 bases not matched to a gene; V was cut back by 1 base and J by 7 bases. The CDR3 length is 15 residues. Germline V gene data show CDR1 as MNHEY and CDR2 as SVGAGI.

This rearrangement joins TRBV9 to TRBJ2-2, with TRBD2 matching 9 bases. Germline CDR1 SGDLS, CDR2 YYNGEE. V shed 0 bases and J 5 bases; nucleotides not matched to a gene: 5. CDR3 length: 16 amino acids. The CDR3 coding sequence is TGTGCCAGCAGCGTAGACCTAGCGGGACGTACCGGGGAGCTGTTTTTT. Its translation is CASSVDLAGRTGELFF.

The CDR3 nucleotides are TGCGCCAGCCAAAAACGGACTAGCGGGAGGGGCGCCTACGAGCAGTACTTC. Translated, it gives CASQKRTSGRGAYEQYF. The chain is built from TRBV5-1 and TRBJ2-7, with 15 bases identical to TRBD2. Losses at the gene ends were 7 bases for V and 2 bases for J; bases not matched to a gene: 10. The germline gives CDR1 SGHRS, CDR2 YFSETQ. This CDR3 region has 17 residues.

CDR3 sequence reads: CASSMDRVNYGYTF. CDR3 nucleotide sequence: TGTGCCAGTAGTATGGACAGGGTTAACTATGGCTACACCTTC. The V and J genes are TRBV19 and TRBJ1-2, with 8 bases fitting TRBD1. Trimming took 3 bases from V and 1 from J; bases not matched to a gene: 1. Germline CDR1 and CDR2: LNHDA and SQIVND (reference sequence). This CDR3 region has 14 residues.

In this sample, this clone turned up a few times. J is TRBJ1-1 and V is TRBV7-2; D is possibly TRBD1 (5 bases). The CDR3 covers 15 residues. Trimming stripped 1 base from V and 5 bases from J, with 14 bases between. In germline, CDR1 is SGHTA, CDR2 FQGNSA. CDR3 residues: CASSLVQGAGTEAFF. The CDR3, as DNA: TGTGCCAGCAGCTTAGTCCAGGGCGCGGGAACTGAAGCTTTCTTT.

The chain links TRBV6-1 to TRBJ2-7; 7 bases fit TRBD1. The CDR3 runs to 15 residues. The trim removed 3 bases at V and 2 bases at J, leaving 7 bases unmatched. The germline V gene has CDR1 MNHNS and CDR2 SASEGT. The CDR3 DNA reads as TGTGCCAGCAGTGATCCGGGACAGCCCCCCTACGAGCAGTACTTC. Its translation is CASSDPGQPPYEQYF.

The V gene is TRBV18, the J gene TRBJ2-2; 9 bases fit TRBD2. Trimming cost V 2 bases and J 1 base; bases outside gene matches: 2. The CDR3 runs to 16 residues. The germline CDR1 and CDR2 sequences are KGHSH and LQKENI. CDR3 sequence: CASSPKAGGNTGELFF. The CDR3 DNA follows: TGTGCCAGCTCACCAAAAGCGGGAGGGAACACCGGGGAGCTGTTTTTT. The full variable domain, in which reference TRBV18 and TRBJ2-2 provide the parts outside the CDR3, is NAGVMQNPRHLVRRRGQEARLRCSPMKGHSHVYWYRQLPEEGLKFMVYLQKENIIDESGMPKERFSAEFPKEGPSILRIQQVVRGDSAAYFCASSPKAGGNTGELFFGEGSRLTVL.

This chain connects TRBV18 to TRBJ1-2, with 9 bases fitting TRBD1. The ends lost 3 bases at V and 2 bases at J; junction bases unmatched: 1. The CDR3 runs 14 residues. Germline assignment: CDR1 KGHSH and CDR2 LQKENI. The DNA for the CDR3 is TGTGCCAGCTCACCCGGGACAGGGAACTATGGCTACACCTTC. Translating it yields CASSPGTGNYGYTF.

This chain uses TRBV28 with TRBJ1-2; perhaps TRBD1 as D (6 bases). Germline lookup yields CDR1 MDHEN and CDR2 SYDVKM. The CDR3 loop spans 14 amino acids. Trimming pared 3 bases from V and 6 bases from J, leaving 14 bases between. CDR3: CASSFQGGGNGYTF. In DNA, the CDR3 is TGTGCCAGCAGTTTCCAGGGAGGGGGGAATGGCTACACCTTC.

The J gene is TRBJ1-6, the V gene TRBV27; D is undetermined. Germline CDR1 MNHEY, CDR2 SMNVEV (reference sequence). With 3 bases removed from V and 7 bases from J, the gap between germline ends came to 13 bases. CDR3 size: 15 residues. The CDR3 DNA follows: TGTGCCAGCAGTTTGGGAGACTTAAGGAATTCACCCCTCCACTTT. Translation gives CASSLGDLRNSPLHF.

The gene calls are TRBV14 and TRBJ1-3, with D perhaps TRBD1 (6 bases). Trimming stripped 3 bases from V and 8 bases from J, with 14 bases between. Germline V CDR1 and CDR2: SGHDN, FVKESK. The CDR3 is made up of 14 amino acids. This CDR3 is CASSQAGARHTIYF. The DNA of the CDR3 is TGTGCCAGCAGCCAGGCGGGGGCTCGACACACCATATATTTT. Full variable domain (missing parts from reference TRBV14 and TRBJ1-3): EAGVTQFPSHSVIEKGQTVTLRCDPISGHDNLYWYRRVMGKEIKFLLHFVKESKQDESGMPNNRFLAERTGGTYSTLKVQPAELEDSGVYFCASSQAGARHTIYFGEGSWLTVV.

In DNA form, the CDR3 reads TGCGCCAGCAGCTGGGGACCCCTTAGCGGGACGAATGAGCAGTTCTTC. Its protein is CASSWGPLSGTNEQFF. The rearrangement links TRBV5-1 to TRBJ2-1, with 8 bases that match TRBD2. Germline loops: CDR1 SGHRS, CDR2 YFSETQ. The CDR3 loop spans 16 amino acids. V shed 3 bases, J shed 7 bases, and the junction held 12 bases outside the gene matches.

The rearrangement links TRBV5-8 to TRBJ1-3, with no clear D. Per the germline V gene, CDR1 is SGHTS and CDR2 is YDEGEE. V was trimmed by 2 bases and J by 0 bases, leaving 12 bases between them. CDR3 size: 16 residues. Here the CDR3 DNA reads TGTGCCAGCAGCTTCCTAGGCCTCCACTCTGGAAACACCATATATTTT. This sequence encodes CASSFLGLHSGNTIYF.

V usage is TRBV20-1 and J usage is TRBJ2-3; the D gene could be TRBD1 or TRBD2 (5 bases each). The CDR3 runs to 13 residues. The germline CDR1 and CDR2 sequences are DFQATT and SNEGSKA (reference sequence). V lost 3 bases and J lost 2, with 9 bases in between. CDR3 loop: CSASGGATDTQYF. For the CDR3, the DNA is TGCAGTGCTAGTGGGGGAGCCACAGATACGCAGTATTTT.

The CDR3 DNA is TGCGCCAGCAGCTTAAGGGACAGGGAGTTCACAGACAATGAGCAGTTCTTC. Translation: CASSLRDREFTDNEQFF. The V call is TRBV5-1, the J call TRBJ2-1; 9 bases align to TRBD1. The CDR3 is 17 residues long. Germline CDR1 and CDR2: SGHRS and YFSETQ. V lost 2 bases and J lost 5; bases outside the gene matches: 11.

This chain uses TRBV7-9 with TRBJ2-7; 7 positions match TRBD1. The V and J ends lost 2 bases and 2 bases, in that order; junction bases with no gene match: 3. Germline V gene sequence: CDR1 SEHNR, CDR2 FQNEAQ (reference sequence). This CDR3 has 14 residues. This CDR3 is CASSLQDRPYEQYF. The CDR3 DNA is TGTGCCAGCAGCTTACAGGACAGGCCCTACGAGCAGTACTTC.

The V and J genes are TRBV7-9 and TRBJ2-3; 15 bases fit TRBD2. J gave up 4 bases and V 4 bases, and 9 bases lay outside the gene matches. Germline V gives CDR1 SEHNR, CDR2 FQNEAQ (reference sequence). The CDR3 has 18 amino acids. The CDR3 region has the DNA TGTGCCAGCAGCTCTGGACTAGCGGGAGGGCCGTGGGCAGATACGCAGTATTTT. Translated: CASSSGLAGGPWADTQYF.